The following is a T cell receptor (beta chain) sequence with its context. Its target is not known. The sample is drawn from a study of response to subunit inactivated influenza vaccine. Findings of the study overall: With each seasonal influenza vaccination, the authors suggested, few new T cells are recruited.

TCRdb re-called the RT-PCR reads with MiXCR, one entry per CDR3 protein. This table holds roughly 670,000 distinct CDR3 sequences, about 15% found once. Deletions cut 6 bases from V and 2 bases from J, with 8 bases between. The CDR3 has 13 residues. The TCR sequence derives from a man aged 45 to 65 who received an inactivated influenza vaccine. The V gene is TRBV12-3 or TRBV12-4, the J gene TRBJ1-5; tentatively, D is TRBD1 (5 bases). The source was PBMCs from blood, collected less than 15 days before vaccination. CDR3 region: CASRGPGNQPQHF. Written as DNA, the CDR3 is TGTGCCAGCAGGGGGCCTGGCAATCAGCCCCAGCATTTT.